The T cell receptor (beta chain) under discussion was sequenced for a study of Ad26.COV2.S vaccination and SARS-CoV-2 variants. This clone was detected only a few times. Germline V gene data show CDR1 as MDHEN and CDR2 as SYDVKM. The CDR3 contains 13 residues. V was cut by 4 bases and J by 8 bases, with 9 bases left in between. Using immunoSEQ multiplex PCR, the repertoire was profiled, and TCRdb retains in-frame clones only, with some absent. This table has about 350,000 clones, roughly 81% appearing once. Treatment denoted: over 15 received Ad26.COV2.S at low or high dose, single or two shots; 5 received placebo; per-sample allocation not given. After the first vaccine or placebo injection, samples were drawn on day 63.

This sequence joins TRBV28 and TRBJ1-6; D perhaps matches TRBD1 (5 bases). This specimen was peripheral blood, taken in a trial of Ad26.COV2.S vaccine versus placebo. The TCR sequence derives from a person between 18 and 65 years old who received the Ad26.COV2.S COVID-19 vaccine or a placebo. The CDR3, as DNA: TGTGCCAGCAGTTCCTTGGGGCATTCACCCCTCCACTTT. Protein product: CASSSLGHSPLHF.